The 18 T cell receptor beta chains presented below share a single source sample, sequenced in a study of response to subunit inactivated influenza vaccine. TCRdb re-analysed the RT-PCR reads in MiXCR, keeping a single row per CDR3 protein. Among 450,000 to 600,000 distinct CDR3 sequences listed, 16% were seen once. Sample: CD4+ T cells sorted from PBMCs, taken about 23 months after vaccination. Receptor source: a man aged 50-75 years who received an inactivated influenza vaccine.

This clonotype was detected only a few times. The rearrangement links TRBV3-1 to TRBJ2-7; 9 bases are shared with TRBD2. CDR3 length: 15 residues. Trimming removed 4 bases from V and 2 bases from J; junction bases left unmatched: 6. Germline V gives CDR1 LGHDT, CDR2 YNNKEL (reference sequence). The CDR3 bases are TGTGCCAGCAGCCGAATAGCGGGGGCCCCCTACGAGCAGTACTTC. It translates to CASSRIAGAPYEQYF.

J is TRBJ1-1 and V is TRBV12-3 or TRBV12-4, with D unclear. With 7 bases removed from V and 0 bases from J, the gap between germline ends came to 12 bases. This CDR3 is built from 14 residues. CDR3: CASTLRRVNTEAFF. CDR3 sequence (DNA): TGTGCCAGCACTCTTCGTAGGGTGAACACTGAAGCTTTCTTT.

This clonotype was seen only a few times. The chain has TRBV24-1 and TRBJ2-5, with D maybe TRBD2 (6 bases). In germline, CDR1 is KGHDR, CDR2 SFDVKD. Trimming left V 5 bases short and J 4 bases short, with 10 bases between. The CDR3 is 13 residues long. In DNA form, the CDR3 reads TGTGCCACCAGTGGTGGAGGGTTAGAGACCCAGTACTTC. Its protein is CATSGGGLETQYF.

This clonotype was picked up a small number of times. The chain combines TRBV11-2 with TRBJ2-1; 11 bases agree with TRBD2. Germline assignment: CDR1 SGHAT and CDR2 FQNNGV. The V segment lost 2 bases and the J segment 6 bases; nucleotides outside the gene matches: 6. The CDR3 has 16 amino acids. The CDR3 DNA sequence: TGTGCCAGCAGCTTAAATCTAGCGGGGGGTATCAATGAGCAGTTCTTC. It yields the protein CASSLNLAGGINEQFF.

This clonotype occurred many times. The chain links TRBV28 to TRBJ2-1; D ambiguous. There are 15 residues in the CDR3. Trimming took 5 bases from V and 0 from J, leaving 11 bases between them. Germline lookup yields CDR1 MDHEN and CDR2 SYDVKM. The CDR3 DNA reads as TGTGCCAGCAGTGGCTACTTGGACTCCTACAATGAGCAGTTCTTC. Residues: CASSGYLDSYNEQFF. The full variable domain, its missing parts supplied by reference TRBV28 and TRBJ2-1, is DVKVTQSSRYLVKRTGEKVFLECVQDMDHENMFWYRQDPGLGLRLIYFSYDVKMKEKGDIPEGYSVSREKKERFSLILESASTNQTSMYLCASSGYLDSYNEQFFGPGTRLTVL.

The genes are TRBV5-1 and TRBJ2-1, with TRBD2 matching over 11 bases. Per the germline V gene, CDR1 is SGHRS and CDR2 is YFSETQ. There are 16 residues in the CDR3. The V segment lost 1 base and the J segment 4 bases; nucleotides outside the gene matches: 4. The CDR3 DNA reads TGCGCCAGCAGCTTGTCAACTAGCGGGGGTTACAATGAGCAGTTCTTC. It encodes CASSLSTSGGYNEQFF.

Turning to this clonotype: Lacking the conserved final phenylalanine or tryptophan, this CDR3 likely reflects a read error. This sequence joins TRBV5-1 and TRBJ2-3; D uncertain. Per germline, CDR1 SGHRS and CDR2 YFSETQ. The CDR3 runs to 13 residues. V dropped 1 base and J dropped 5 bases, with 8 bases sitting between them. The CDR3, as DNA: TGCGCCAGCAGCTTGTCCTTGCGAGATACGCAGTATCTT. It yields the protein CASSLSLRDTQYL.

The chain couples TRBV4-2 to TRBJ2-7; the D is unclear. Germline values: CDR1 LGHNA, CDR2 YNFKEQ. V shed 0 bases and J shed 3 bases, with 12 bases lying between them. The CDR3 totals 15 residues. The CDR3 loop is CASSQERSSVYEQYF. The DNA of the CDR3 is TGTGCCAGCAGCCAAGAGCGGTCCAGTGTCTACGAGCAGTACTTC.

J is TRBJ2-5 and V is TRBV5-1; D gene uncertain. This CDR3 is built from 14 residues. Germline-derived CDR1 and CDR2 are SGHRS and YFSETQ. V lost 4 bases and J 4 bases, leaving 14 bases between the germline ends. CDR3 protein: CASSSQDPGETQYF. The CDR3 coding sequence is TGCGCCAGCAGCAGCCAGGATCCGGGAGAGACCCAGTACTTC.

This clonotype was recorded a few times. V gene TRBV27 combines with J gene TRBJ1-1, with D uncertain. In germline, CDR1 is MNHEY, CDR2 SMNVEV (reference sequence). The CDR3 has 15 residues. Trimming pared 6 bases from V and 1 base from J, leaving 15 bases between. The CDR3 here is CASRAGSLGNTEAFF. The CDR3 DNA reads TGTGCCAGCAGGGCCGGGTCACTTGGGAACACTGAAGCTTTCTTT.

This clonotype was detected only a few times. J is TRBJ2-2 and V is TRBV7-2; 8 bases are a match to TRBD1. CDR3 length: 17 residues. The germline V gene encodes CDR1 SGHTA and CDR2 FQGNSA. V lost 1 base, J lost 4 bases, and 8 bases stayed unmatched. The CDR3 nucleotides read TGTGCCAGCAGCTTAGGACAGGGGAACCGAGGCACCGGGGAGCTGTTTTTT. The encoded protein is CASSLGQGNRGTGELFF. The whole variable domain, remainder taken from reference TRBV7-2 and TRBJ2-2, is GAGVSQSPSNKVTEKGKDVELRCDPISGHTALYWYRQSLGQGLEFLIYFQGNSAPDKSGLPSDRFSAERTGGSVSTLTIQRTQQEDSAVYLCASSLGQGNRGTGELFFGEGSRLTVL.

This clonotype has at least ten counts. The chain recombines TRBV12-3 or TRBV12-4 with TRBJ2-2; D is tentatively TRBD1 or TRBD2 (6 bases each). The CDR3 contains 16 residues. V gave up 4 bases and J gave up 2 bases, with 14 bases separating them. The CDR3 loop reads CASSWTPGGNTGELFF. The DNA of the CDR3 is TGTGCCAGCAGTTGGACCCCCGGGGGCAACACCGGGGAGCTGTTTTTT.

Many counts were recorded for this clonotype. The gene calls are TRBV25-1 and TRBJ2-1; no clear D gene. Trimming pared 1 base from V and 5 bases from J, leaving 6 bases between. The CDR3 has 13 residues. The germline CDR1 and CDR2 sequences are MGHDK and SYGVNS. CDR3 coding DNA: TGTGCCAGCAGTGAATCTAATAACAATGAGCAGTTCTTC. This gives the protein CASSESNNNEQFF.

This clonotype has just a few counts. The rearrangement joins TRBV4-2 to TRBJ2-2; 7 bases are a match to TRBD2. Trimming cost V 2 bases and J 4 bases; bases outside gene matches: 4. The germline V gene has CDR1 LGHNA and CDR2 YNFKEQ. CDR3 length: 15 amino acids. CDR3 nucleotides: TGTGCCAGCAGCCAAAAAGCGGGGTCCACCGGGGAGCTGTTTTTT. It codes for CASSQKAGSTGELFF.

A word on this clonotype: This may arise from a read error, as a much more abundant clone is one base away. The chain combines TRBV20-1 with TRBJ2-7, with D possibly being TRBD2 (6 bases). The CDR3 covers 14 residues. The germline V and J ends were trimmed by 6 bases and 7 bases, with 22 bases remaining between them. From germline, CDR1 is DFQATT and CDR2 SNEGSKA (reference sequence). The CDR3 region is CSAMRDSALLEQYF. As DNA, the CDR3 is TGCAGTGCCATGCGGGACTCGGCCCTTTTAGAGCAGTACTTC.

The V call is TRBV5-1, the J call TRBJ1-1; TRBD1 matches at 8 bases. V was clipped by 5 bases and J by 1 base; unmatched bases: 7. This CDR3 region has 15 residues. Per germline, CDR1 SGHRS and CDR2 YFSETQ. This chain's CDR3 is CASRQTGTGNTEAFF. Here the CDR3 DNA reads TGCGCCAGCAGACAGACCGGGACAGGGAACACTGAAGCTTTCTTT.

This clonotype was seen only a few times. In DNA, the CDR3 is TGCAGTGCTCCCATGCCGGCCCTCACTGAAGCTTTCTTT. As protein: CSAPMPALTEAFF. The chain joins TRBV20-1 to TRBJ1-1; unclear D gene. The CDR3 is 13 amino acids. Per germline, CDR1 DFQATT and CDR2 SNEGSKA (reference sequence). With 5 bases removed from V and 4 bases from J, the gap between germline ends came to 14 bases.

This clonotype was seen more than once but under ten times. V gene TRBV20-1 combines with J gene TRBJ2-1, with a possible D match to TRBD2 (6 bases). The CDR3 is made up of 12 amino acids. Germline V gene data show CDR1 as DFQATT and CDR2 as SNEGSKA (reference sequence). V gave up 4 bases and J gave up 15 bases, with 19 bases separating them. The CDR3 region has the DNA TGCAGTGCTACGGAGCCGGGGACTCGCTTGTTCTTC. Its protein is CSATEPGTRLFF.